The count of the clone carrying this TCR beta chain is one. The sample originates from a study of blood T cell repertoires in COVID-19. Clones were read by immunoSEQ multiplex PCR, and TCRdb kept only the in-frame ones, dropping some. The sample yields some 170,000 clones, roughly 80% seen once. Germline V gene sequence: CDR1 SNHLY, CDR2 FYNNEI. Losses at the gene ends were 7 bases for V and 6 bases for J; bases not matched to a gene: 6. The CDR3 sequence is 14 residues long. The V gene is TRBV2, the J gene TRBJ1-5; TRBD1 matches at 10 bases. The sequence was obtained from a woman aged 35 to 49 with COVID-19, enrolled during active disease. The specimen was peripheral blood. The CDR3: CASIGQGVGQPQHF. In DNA, the CDR3 is TGTGCCAGCATAGGACAGGGGGTGGGTCAGCCCCAGCATTTT.